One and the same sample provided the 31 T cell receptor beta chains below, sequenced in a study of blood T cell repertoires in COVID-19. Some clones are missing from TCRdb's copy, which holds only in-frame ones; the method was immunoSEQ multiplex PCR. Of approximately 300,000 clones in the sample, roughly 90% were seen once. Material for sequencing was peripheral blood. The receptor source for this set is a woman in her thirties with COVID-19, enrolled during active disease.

The CDR3: CASSQLDSYGYTF. The CDR3 nucleotides are TGTGCCAGCTCACAGCTGGACAGTTATGGCTACACCTTC. V is TRBV18 and J is TRBJ1-2; perhaps TRBD1 as D (6 bases). Trimming cost V 4 bases and J 5 bases, with 11 bases left between them. The CDR3 totals 13 residues. From germline, CDR1 is KGHSH and CDR2 LQKENI.

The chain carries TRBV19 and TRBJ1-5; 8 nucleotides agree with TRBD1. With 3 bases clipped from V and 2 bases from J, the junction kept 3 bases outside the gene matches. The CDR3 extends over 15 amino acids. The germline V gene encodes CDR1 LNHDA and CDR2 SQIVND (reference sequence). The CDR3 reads CASSIDRGGNQPQHF. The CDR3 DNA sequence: TGTGCCAGTAGTATTGACAGGGGAGGCAATCAGCCCCAGCATTTT.

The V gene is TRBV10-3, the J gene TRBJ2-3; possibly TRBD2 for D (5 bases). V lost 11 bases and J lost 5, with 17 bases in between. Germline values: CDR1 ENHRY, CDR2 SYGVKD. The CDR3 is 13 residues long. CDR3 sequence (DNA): TGTGCCGCAAGCCCGCAGCGGATAGATACGCAGTATTTT. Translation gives CAASPQRIDTQYF.

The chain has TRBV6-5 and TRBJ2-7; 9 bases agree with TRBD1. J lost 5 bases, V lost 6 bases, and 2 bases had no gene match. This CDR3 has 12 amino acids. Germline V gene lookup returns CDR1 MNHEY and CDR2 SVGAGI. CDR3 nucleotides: TGTGCCAGCAGCGGGACAGGGAACGAGCAGTACGTC. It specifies CASSGTGNEQYV.

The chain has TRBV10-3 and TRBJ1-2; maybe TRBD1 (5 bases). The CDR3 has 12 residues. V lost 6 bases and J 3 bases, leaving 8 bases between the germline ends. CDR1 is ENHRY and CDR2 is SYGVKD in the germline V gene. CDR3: CAISSRDYGYTF. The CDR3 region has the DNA TGTGCCATCAGCTCCAGGGACTATGGCTACACCTTC.

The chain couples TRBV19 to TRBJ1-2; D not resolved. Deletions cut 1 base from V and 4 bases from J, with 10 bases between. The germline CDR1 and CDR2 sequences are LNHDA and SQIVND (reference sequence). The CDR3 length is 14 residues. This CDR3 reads CASSIAGGGYGYTF. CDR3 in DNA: TGTGCCAGTAGTATAGCAGGAGGCGGCTATGGCTACACCTTC. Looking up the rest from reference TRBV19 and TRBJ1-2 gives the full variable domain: DGGITQSPKYLFRKEGQNVTLSCEQNLNHDAMYWYRQDPGQGLRLIYYSQIVNDFQKGDIAEGYSVSREKKESFPLTVTSAQKNPTAFYLCASSIAGGGYGYTFGSGTRLTVV.

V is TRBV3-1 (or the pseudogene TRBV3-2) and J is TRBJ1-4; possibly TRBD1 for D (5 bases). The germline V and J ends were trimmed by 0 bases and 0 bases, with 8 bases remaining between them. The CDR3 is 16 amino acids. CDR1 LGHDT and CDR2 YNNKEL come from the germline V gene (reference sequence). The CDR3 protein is CASSQDPRATNEKLFF. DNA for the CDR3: TGTGCCAGCAGCCAAGATCCCAGGGCAACTAATGAAAAACTGTTTTTT.

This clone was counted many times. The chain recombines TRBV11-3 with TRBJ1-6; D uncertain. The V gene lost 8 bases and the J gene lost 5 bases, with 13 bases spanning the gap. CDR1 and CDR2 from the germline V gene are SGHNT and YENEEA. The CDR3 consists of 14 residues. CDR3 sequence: CASPPTEHNSPLHF. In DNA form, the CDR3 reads TGTGCCAGCCCTCCTACAGAACATAATTCACCCCTCCACTTT.

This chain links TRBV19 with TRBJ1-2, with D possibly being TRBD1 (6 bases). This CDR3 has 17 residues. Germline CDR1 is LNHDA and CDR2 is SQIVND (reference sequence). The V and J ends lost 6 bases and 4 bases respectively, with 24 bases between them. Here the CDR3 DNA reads TGTGCCAGTAGCTCAACCCTACAGGGCTACCCCCTCTATGGCTACACCTTC. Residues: CASSSTLQGYPLYGYTF.

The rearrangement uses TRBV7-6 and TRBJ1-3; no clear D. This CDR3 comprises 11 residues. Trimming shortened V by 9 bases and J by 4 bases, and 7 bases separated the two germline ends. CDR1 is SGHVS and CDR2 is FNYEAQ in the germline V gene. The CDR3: CASGLGNTIYF. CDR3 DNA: TGTGCCAGTGGACTAGGAAACACCATATATTTT.

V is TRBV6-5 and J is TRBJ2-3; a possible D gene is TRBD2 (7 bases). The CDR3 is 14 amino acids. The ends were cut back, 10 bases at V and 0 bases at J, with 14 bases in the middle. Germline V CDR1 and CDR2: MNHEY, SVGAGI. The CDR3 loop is CATEGGTSTDTQYF. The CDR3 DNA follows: TGTGCCACCGAGGGGGGGACTAGCACAGATACGCAGTATTTT.

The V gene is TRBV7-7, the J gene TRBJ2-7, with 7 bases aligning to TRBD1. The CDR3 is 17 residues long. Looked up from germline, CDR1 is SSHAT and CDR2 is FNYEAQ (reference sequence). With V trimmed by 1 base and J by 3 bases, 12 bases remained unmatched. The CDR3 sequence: CASSLEGAGFYGYEQYF. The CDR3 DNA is TGTGCCAGCAGCTTAGAGGGGGCAGGGTTTTATGGCTACGAGCAGTACTTC.

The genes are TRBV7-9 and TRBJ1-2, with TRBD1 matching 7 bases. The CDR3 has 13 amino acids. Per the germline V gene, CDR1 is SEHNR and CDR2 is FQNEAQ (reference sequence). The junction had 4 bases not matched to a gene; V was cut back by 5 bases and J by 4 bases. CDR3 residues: CASSQGQLYGYTF. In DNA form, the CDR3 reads TGTGCCAGCAGCCAGGGACAGCTCTATGGCTACACCTTC.

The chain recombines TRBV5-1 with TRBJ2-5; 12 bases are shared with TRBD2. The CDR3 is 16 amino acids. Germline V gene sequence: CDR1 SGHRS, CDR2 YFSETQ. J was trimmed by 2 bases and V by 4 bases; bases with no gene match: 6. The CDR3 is CASSPQGTSGQETQYF. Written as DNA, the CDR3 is TGCGCCAGCAGCCCACAGGGGACTAGCGGGCAAGAGACCCAGTACTTC.

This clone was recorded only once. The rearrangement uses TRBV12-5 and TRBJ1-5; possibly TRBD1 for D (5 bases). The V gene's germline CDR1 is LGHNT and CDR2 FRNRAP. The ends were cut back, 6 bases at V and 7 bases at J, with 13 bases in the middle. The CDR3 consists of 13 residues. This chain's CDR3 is CASGGTIGQPQHF. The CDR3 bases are TGTGCTAGTGGGGGGACTATCGGCCAGCCCCAGCATTTT.

CDR3 region: CASSGGGSTEAFF. The CDR3 DNA follows: TGTGCCAGCTCAGGGGGCGGGAGCACTGAAGCTTTCTTT. This chain links TRBV18 with TRBJ1-1; a possible D gene is TRBD1 (6 bases). Trimming cost V 5 bases and J 4 bases, with 11 bases left between them. The CDR3 is 13 amino acids. From germline, CDR1 is KGHSH and CDR2 LQKENI. Full variable domain (missing parts from reference TRBV18 and TRBJ1-1): NAGVMQNPRHLVRRRGQEARLRCSPMKGHSHVYWYRQLPEEGLKFMVYLQKENIIDESGMPKERFSAEFPKEGPSILRIQQVVRGDSAAYFCASSGGGSTEAFFGQGTRLTVV.

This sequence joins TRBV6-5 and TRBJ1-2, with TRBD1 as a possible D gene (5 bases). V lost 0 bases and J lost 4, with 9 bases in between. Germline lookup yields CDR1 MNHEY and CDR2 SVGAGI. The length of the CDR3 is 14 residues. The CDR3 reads CASSYSYTGYGYTF. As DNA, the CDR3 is TGTGCCAGCAGTTACTCGTACACAGGCTATGGCTACACCTTC.

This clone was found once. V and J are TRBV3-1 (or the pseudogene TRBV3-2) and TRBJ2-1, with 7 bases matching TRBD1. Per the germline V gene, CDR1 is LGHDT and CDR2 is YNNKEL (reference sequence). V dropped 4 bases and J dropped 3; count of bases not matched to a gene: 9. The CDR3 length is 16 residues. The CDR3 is CASSLDTGQHYNEQFF. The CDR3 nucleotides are TGTGCCAGCAGCCTTGACACGGGACAGCACTACAATGAGCAGTTCTTC.

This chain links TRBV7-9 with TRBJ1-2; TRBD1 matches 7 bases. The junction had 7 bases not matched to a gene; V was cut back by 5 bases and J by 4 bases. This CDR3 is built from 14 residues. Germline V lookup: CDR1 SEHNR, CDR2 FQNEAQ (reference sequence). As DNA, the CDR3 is TGTGCCAGCAGCAACCAGGGGGTTCGCTATGGCTACACCTTC. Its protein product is CASSNQGVRYGYTF.

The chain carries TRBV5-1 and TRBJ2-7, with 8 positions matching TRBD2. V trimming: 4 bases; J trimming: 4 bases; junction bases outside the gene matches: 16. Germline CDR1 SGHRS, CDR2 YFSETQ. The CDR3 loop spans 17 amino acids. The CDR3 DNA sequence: TGCGCCAGCAGCCCGTATCGCGGGGGGCCCTCTTGGTACGAGCAGTACTTC. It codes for CASSPYRGGPSWYEQYF.

This chain's CDR3 is CASSDQGEVLTYGYTF. The CDR3 DNA reads TGTGCCAGCAGTGACCAGGGGGAGGTCCTAACATATGGCTACACCTTC. The chain links TRBV6-1 to TRBJ1-2; 7 positions agree with TRBD1. The CDR3 spans 16 residues. V gave up 3 bases and J gave up 5 bases; unmatched junction bases: 12. Germline V gives CDR1 MNHNS, CDR2 SASEGT.

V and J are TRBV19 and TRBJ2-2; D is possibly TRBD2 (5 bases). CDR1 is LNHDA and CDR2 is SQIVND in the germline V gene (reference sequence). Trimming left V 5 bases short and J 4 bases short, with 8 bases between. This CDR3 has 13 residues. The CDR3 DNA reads TGTGCCAGTAGTTATCGGGGCACCGGGGAGCTGTTTTTT. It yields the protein CASSYRGTGELFF.

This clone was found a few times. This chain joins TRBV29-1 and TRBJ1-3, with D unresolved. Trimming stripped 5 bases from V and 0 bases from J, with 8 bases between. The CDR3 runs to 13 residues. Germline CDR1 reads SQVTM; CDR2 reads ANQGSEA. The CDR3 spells CSVRGNSGNTIYF. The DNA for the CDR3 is TGCAGCGTTCGTGGCAACTCTGGAAACACCATATATTTT.

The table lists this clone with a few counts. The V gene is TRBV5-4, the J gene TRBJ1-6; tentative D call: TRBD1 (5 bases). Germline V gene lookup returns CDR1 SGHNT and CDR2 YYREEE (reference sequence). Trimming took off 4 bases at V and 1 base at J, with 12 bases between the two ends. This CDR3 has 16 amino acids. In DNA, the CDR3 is TGTGCCAGCAGCCCGCGGGGGAGGTCCTATAATTCACCCCTCCACTTT. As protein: CASSPRGRSYNSPLHF.

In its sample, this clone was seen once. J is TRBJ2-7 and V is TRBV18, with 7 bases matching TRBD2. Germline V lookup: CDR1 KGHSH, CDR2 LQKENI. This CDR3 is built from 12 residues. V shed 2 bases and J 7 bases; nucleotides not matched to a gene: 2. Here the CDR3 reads CASSPTGGEQYV. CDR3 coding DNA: TGTGCCAGCTCACCAACCGGGGGGGAGCAGTACGTC.

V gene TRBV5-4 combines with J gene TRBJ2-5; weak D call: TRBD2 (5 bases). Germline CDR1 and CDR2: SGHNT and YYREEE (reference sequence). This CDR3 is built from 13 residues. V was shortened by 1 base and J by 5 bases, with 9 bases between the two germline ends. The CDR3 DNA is TGTGCCAGCAGCTTGAGAGGGTTGGAGACCCAGTACTTC. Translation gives CASSLRGLETQYF.

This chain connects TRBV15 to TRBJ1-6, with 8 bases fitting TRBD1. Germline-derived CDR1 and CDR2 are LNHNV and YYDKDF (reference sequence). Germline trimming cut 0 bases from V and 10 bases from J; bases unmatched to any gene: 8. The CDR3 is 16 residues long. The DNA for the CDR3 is TGTGCCACCAGCAGAGACACTGGGCAGGGGGCGTCACCCCTCCACTTT. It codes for CATSRDTGQGASPLHF.

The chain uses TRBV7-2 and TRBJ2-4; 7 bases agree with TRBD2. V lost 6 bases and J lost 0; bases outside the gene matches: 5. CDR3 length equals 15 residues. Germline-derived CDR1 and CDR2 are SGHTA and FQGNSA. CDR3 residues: CASRTGGTAKNIQYF. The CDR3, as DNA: TGTGCCAGCAGGACCGGGGGGACAGCCAAAAACATTCAGTACTTC.

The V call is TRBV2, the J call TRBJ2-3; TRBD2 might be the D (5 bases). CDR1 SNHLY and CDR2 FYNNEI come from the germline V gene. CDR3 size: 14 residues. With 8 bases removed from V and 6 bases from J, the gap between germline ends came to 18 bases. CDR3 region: CASLVLNTGDTQYF. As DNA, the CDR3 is TGTGCCAGCTTGGTCCTCAACACGGGGGATACGCAGTATTTT.

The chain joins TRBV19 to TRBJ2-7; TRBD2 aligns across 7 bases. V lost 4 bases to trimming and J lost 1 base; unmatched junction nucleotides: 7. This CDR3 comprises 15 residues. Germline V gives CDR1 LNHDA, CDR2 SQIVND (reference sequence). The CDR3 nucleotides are TGTGCCAGTAGTACCCTGGGGGGGGGTTCCTACGAGCAGTACTTC. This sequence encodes CASSTLGGGSYEQYF.

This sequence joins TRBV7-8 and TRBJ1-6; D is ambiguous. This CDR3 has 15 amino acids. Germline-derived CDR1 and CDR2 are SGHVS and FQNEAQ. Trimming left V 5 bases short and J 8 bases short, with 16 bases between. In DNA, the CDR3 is TGTGCCAGCAGCCCCAGGAGGACCCGAGATTCACCCCTCCACTTT. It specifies CASSPRRTRDSPLHF.